The 3 T cell receptor beta chains listed next were all sequenced from one sample in a study of blood T cell repertoires in COVID-19. Profiling relied on immunoSEQ multiplex PCR, and the TCRdb table lists in-frame clones only, not all of them. This table holds about 28,000 clones, over 75% found once. The sample taken for sequencing was peripheral blood. These receptors all come from an older man with active COVID-19.

The genes are TRBV6-7 and TRBJ2-7; 10 bases match TRBD1. TRBV6-7 is filed as an ORF, its function uncertain. The CDR3 length is 16 residues. J lost 3 bases, V lost 2 bases, and 7 bases had no gene match. CDR3 in amino acids: CASSYPGTGVRYEQYF. As DNA, the CDR3 is TGTGCCAGCAGTTACCCCGGGACAGGGGTGCGCTACGAGCAGTACTTC.

The chain uses TRBV5-6 and TRBJ2-5, with 8 bases matching TRBD2. Per the germline V gene, CDR1 is SGHDT and CDR2 is YYEEEE. There are 15 residues in the CDR3. V lost 2 bases, J lost 5 bases, and 8 bases stayed unmatched. In DNA form, the CDR3 reads TGTGCCAGCAGCTTATTGGGCGGGGGGCTGGAGACCCAGTACTTC. Protein: CASSLLGGGLETQYF.

In this sample, this clone turned up once. The J gene is TRBJ2-7, the V gene TRBV11-3; the D gene is possibly TRBD1 (6 bases). Deletions cut 7 bases from V and 2 bases from J, with 15 bases between. This CDR3 has 14 residues. Germline-derived CDR1 and CDR2 are SGHNT and YENEEA. For the CDR3, the DNA is TGTGCCAGCAAGACGGGACACAGCGCCTACGAGCAGTACTTC. This sequence encodes CASKTGHSAYEQYF.